This T cell receptor beta chain was captured by sequencing in a study of control samples from healthy donors and cancer patients. V was cut by 7 bases and J by 5 bases, with 21 bases left in between. The germline gives CDR1 LNHDA, CDR2 SQIVND (reference sequence). The CDR3 covers 16 residues. The assay was immunoSEQ multiplex PCR, and TCRdb's table has in-frame clones only and misses some. The sample includes about 150,000 clones, 91% of them seen just once. The V call is TRBV19, the J call TRBJ1-5; D ambiguous. This clonotype originated in a woman in her thirties or forties in good health. The sequenced sample was blood. The chain's CDR3 is CASNVRQTLVDQPQHF. The CDR3 coding sequence is TGTGCCAGTAATGTCCGGCAAACGCTAGTCGATCAGCCCCAGCATTTT.